The 24 T cell receptor beta chains listed next were all sequenced from one sample in a study of cytomegalovirus exposure and HLA in healthy donors. Both 60 Vbeta primers and 13 Jbeta primers went into the PCR. This table comes from immunoSEQ multiplex PCR, and its TCRdb copy is limited to in-frame clones, with some not included. Among fewer than 150,000 clones, 60% to 75% were seen once, and the ten largest hold around 5.5%. Sequencing was done on a sample of PBMCs. Source of these receptors: a woman between 50 and 59 years old in good health and CMV-seropositive.

The rearrangement links TRBV5-4 to TRBJ2-5; D possibly corresponds to TRBD2 (6 bases). V was shortened by 4 bases and J by 13 bases, with 17 bases between the two germline ends. The CDR3 contains 12 residues. Germline loops: CDR1 SGHNT, CDR2 YYREEE (reference sequence). In nucleotides, the CDR3 is TGTGCCAGCAGCCGAGGGGACTCCCCCGGGTACTTC. It yields the protein CASSRGDSPGYF.

The genes are TRBV7-9 and TRBJ2-1, with 7 nucleotides matching TRBD1. Germline V gene data show CDR1 as SEHNR and CDR2 as FQNEAQ (reference sequence). Losses at the gene ends were 4 bases for V and 4 bases for J; bases not matched to a gene: 7. The CDR3 has 15 amino acids. CDR3 nucleotide sequence: TGTGCCAGCAGCTCACCGGGACAGAAGTACAATGAGCAGTTCTTC. Amino acid sequence: CASSSPGQKYNEQFF.

The rearrangement links TRBV10-2 to TRBJ1-2; tentatively, D is TRBD1 (5 bases). The ends were cut back, 7 bases at V and 10 bases at J, with 16 bases in the middle. CDR1 and CDR2 (germline): WSHSY, SAAADI. The CDR3 is made up of 12 amino acids. CDR3 DNA: TGCGCCAGCACAGCGGGGGGGGGAAACTACACCTTC. Protein product: CASTAGGGNYTF.

This chain joins TRBV19 and TRBJ2-1; maybe TRBD1 (6 bases). This CDR3 has 13 residues. Looked up from germline, CDR1 is LNHDA and CDR2 is SQIVND (reference sequence). The V and J ends lost 2 bases and 9 bases respectively, with 11 bases between them. This CDR3 is CASSIKGGSEQFF. DNA of the CDR3: TGTGCCAGTAGTATAAAAGGGGGTAGTGAGCAGTTCTTC.

As DNA, the CDR3 is TGTGCCACCGTTGGGCAGGGCGATGAAAAACTGTTTTTT. Protein sequence: CATVGQGDEKLFF. The chain carries TRBV7-9 and TRBJ1-4; TRBD1 might be the D (5 bases). Germline V gene lookup returns CDR1 SEHNR and CDR2 FQNEAQ (reference sequence). Deletions cut 10 bases from V and 6 bases from J, with 15 bases between. This CDR3 contains 13 residues.

The chain recombines TRBV29-1 with TRBJ2-2; 9 bases map to TRBD1. The CDR3 runs to 12 residues. CDR1 and CDR2 (germline): SQVTM, ANQGSEA. V lost 7 bases and J lost 6; bases outside the gene matches: 3. The CDR3 bases are TGCAGCGGGACAGGGGTGGCCGGGGAGCTGTTTTTT. This translates into CSGTGVAGELFF.

This chain joins TRBV5-6 and TRBJ2-2; 7 bases align to TRBD2. The germline CDR1 and CDR2 sequences are SGHDT and YYEEEE. This CDR3 comprises 17 residues. J gave up 0 bases and V 5 bases, and 10 bases lay outside the gene matches. CDR3 coding DNA: TGTGCCAGCAGGACGGATCAGCGGGGCCCGAACACCGGGGAGCTGTTTTTT. This translates into CASRTDQRGPNTGELFF.

The chain couples TRBV15 to TRBJ1-6, with D possibly matching TRBD1 (5 bases). This CDR3 spans 14 amino acids. Germline-derived CDR1 and CDR2 are LNHNV and YYDKDF (reference sequence). V lost 5 bases to trimming and J lost 5 bases, with 10 bases between them. The CDR3 coding sequence is TGTGCCACCAGCGGGTCCAGGGATAATTCACCCCTCCACTTT. As protein: CATSGSRDNSPLHF.

The CDR3 protein is CASSPPTGGAYEQYF. The CDR3 nucleotides are TGTGCCAGCTCACCCCCGACAGGGGGGGCCTACGAGCAGTACTTC. The chain carries TRBV18 and TRBJ2-7, with 9 bases matching TRBD1. The J segment lost 2 bases and the V segment lost 3 bases, leaving 5 bases of the junction unmatched. Germline V gene sequence: CDR1 KGHSH, CDR2 LQKENI. This CDR3 has 15 residues. The whole variable domain, filled in from reference TRBV18 and TRBJ2-7, reads NAGVMQNPRHLVRRRGQEARLRCSPMKGHSHVYWYRQLPEEGLKFMVYLQKENIIDESGMPKERFSAEFPKEGPSILRIQQVVRGDSAAYFCASSPPTGGAYEQYFGPGTRLTVT.

The CDR3 loop reads CASSRRETGNYGYTF. The CDR3 region has the DNA TGTGCCAGCAGCCGGAGGGAAACCGGGAACTATGGCTACACCTTC. The chain couples TRBV5-4 to TRBJ1-2; D not certain. Looked up from germline, CDR1 is SGHNT and CDR2 is YYREEE (reference sequence). V was cut by 4 bases and J by 2 bases, with 15 bases left in between. The CDR3 spans 15 residues.

The chain employs TRBV30 and TRBJ1-1; a possible D gene is TRBD1 (5 bases). V was clipped by 2 bases and J by 1 base, with 8 bases between them. From germline, CDR1 is GTSNPN and CDR2 SVGIG (reference sequence). CDR3 size: 13 residues. The DNA for the CDR3 is TGTGCCTGGAGTTGGGGCGGGAACACTGAAGCTTTCTTT. Its protein product is CAWSWGGNTEAFF.

The J gene is TRBJ2-3, the V gene TRBV2; D gene ambiguous. Trimming pared 8 bases from V and 6 bases from J, leaving 9 bases between. Germline V lookup: CDR1 SNHLY, CDR2 FYNNEI. The CDR3 runs to 11 residues. The CDR3 sequence is CASASRDTQYF. The CDR3 DNA is TGTGCCAGCGCAAGCAGGGATACGCAGTATTTT.

This chain links TRBV6-6 with TRBJ1-3; D not resolved. The CDR3 sequence is 13 residues long. Germline V gene lookup returns CDR1 MNHNY and CDR2 SVGAGI (reference sequence). With 1 base removed from V and 9 bases from J, the gap between germline ends came to 10 bases. The CDR3 DNA is TGTGCCAGCAGTTACTTGGGCGTTGGCACCATATATTTT. As protein: CASSYLGVGTIYF.

The V gene is TRBV2, the J gene TRBJ1-2, with TRBD1 matching 9 bases. Germline V gene sequence: CDR1 SNHLY, CDR2 FYNNEI. The CDR3 has 13 residues. V dropped 7 bases and J dropped 13; count of bases not matched to a gene: 13. In DNA form, the CDR3 reads TGTGCCAGCAAGGGTCGGGACAGGGAAAGCTCCACCTTC. Translated: CASKGRDRESSTF.

The chain couples TRBV29-1 to TRBJ2-7; D might be TRBD1 (6 bases). The germline gives CDR1 SQVTM, CDR2 ANQGSEA. The germline V and J ends were trimmed by 3 bases and 2 bases, with 11 bases remaining between them. There are 13 residues in the CDR3. The CDR3 coding sequence is TGCAGCGTTGAGACAGGATCAGCCTACGAGCAGTACTTC. It is translated as CSVETGSAYEQYF.

This clone came up a few times. This sequence joins TRBV6-6 and TRBJ1-2, with D possibly TRBD1 on 6 matching bases. The V end lost 6 bases, the J end lost 4 bases, and 12 bases lay between the germline ends. The CDR3 totals 13 residues. Germline V CDR1 and CDR2: MNHNY, SVGAGI (reference sequence). The CDR3 spells CASSQGTTYGYTF. CDR3 DNA: TGTGCCAGCAGCCAGGGGACAACCTATGGCTACACCTTC.

On this clone: This likely reflects a read error, since a far larger clone is one base away. This sample includes further DNA sequences coding for the same CDR3. J is TRBJ2-7 and V is TRBV28; TRBD2 might be the D (6 bases). Germline values: CDR1 MDHEN, CDR2 SYDVKM. The CDR3 is 11 residues long. DNA of the CDR3: TGTGCCAGTGGACTATCCTACGAGCAGTACTTT. It yields the protein CASGLSYEQYF.

This chain uses TRBV5-1 with TRBJ2-6, with a weak D call TRBD1 (5 bases). The CDR3 covers 18 residues. CDR1 SGHRS and CDR2 YFSETQ come from the germline V gene. Trimming removed 4 bases from V and 0 bases from J, with 17 bases in between. The CDR3 loop is CASSPFPPTGSGANVLTF. The CDR3 DNA reads as TGCGCCAGCAGCCCTTTCCCCCCAACAGGCTCTGGGGCCAACGTCCTGACTTTC.

The chain employs TRBV19 and TRBJ2-3; 9 bases line up with TRBD2. Germline V gene lookup returns CDR1 LNHDA and CDR2 SQIVND (reference sequence). The CDR3 contains 15 residues. Trimming at V came to 7 bases and at J to 4 bases, leaving 9 bases not matched to a gene. The CDR3 region has the DNA TGTGCCAGTACCCGGACGACTAGCGGAGCAGATACGCAGTATTTT. Its protein is CASTRTTSGADTQYF.

The J gene is TRBJ2-7, the V gene TRBV5-1; TRBD2 agrees at 8 bases. Germline lookup yields CDR1 SGHRS and CDR2 YFSETQ. The J segment lost 3 bases and the V segment lost 1 base, leaving 6 bases of the junction unmatched. This CDR3 spans 15 amino acids. DNA for the CDR3: TGCGCCAGCAGCTTGAGGCGGGGGGCCGACTACGAGCAGTACTTC. Protein: CASSLRRGADYEQYF.

This clone was found a few times. The CDR3 region is CASSLGAGRRNTGELFF. The CDR3 DNA is TGTGCCAGCAGCTTAGGGGCAGGTCGGCGTAACACCGGGGAGCTGTTTTTT. J is TRBJ2-2 and V is TRBV11-3; no clear D. Trimming removed 1 base at V and 2 bases at J, with 14 bases between. Germline assignment: CDR1 SGHNT and CDR2 YENEEA. The CDR3 is 17 amino acids. Looking up the rest from reference TRBV11-3 and TRBJ2-2 gives the full variable domain: EAGVVQSPRYKIIEKKQPVAFWCNPISGHNTLYWYLQNLGQGPELLIRYENEEAVDDSQLPKDRFSAERLKGVDSTLKIQPAELGDSAVYLCASSLGAGRRNTGELFFGEGSRLTVL.

The J gene is TRBJ2-5, the V gene TRBV2; a weak D match, TRBD1 (7 bases). V lost 6 bases, J lost 5 bases, and 13 bases lay in between. The CDR3 extends over 13 amino acids. Per germline, CDR1 SNHLY and CDR2 FYNNEI. The CDR3 protein is CASRSQGRETQYF. DNA for the CDR3: TGTGCCAGCAGGTCACAGGGGAGGGAGACCCAGTACTTC.

J is TRBJ2-5 and V is TRBV4-2, with D uncertain. The germline V and J ends were trimmed by 0 bases and 4 bases, with 18 bases remaining between them. The germline V gene has CDR1 LGHNA and CDR2 YNFKEQ. This CDR3 is 17 amino acids long. CDR3 in amino acids: CASSQDAATPSGETQYF. The CDR3 region has the DNA TGTGCCAGCAGCCAAGACGCGGCCACCCCATCCGGAGAGACCCAGTACTTC.

V is TRBV7-2 and J is TRBJ2-5, with 10 positions matching TRBD2. CDR3 length equals 14 residues. Losses at the gene ends were 10 bases for V and 4 bases for J; bases not matched to a gene: 9. The germline CDR1 and CDR2 sequences are SGHTA and FQGNSA. CDR3 nucleotides: TGTGCCACCCAAAGCGGGGGGGCCATAGAGACCCAGTACTTC. Translating gives CATQSGGAIETQYF.